The 13 T cell receptor beta chains presented below share a single source sample, sequenced in a study of blood T cell repertoires in COVID-19. The table came from immunoSEQ multiplex PCR; TCRdb's copy has only in-frame clones and leaves some out. The table lists more than 85,000 clones, 70% to 85% of them singletons, with over 9.5% in the top ten. The sequenced sample was peripheral blood. The receptor set was obtained from a man between 65 and 85 years old with acute or convalescent COVID-19.

The gene calls are TRBV30 and TRBJ1-2; tentatively, D is TRBD1 (6 bases). CDR1 and CDR2 from the germline V gene are GTSNPN and SVGIG (reference sequence). CDR3 length: 14 residues. V lost 2 bases to trimming and J lost 8 bases, with 18 bases between them. The CDR3 sequence: CAWSLPPSGVGYTF. The CDR3 DNA is TGTGCCTGGAGTCTACCCCCGTCAGGGGTGGGCTACACCTTC.

The chain links TRBV5-5 to TRBJ2-3; 9 bases are shared with TRBD1. This CDR3 comprises 16 residues. J gave up 7 bases and V 6 bases, and 15 bases lay outside the gene matches. Germline CDR1 SGHKS, CDR2 YYEKEE (reference sequence). CDR3 sequence reads: CASIPGTGWFENTQYF. CDR3 bases: TGTGCCAGCATCCCTGGGACAGGGTGGTTTGAGAATACGCAGTATTTT.

The chain recombines TRBV6-2 or TRBV6-3 with TRBJ2-2; TRBD2 is a possible D gene (6 bases). V gave up 5 bases and J gave up 0 bases, with 13 bases separating them. This CDR3 has 16 residues. Germline CDR1 MNHEY, CDR2 SVGEGT. CDR3 region: CASSPGSGANTGELFF. CDR3 nucleotide sequence: TGTGCCAGCAGTCCCGGGAGTGGGGCGAACACCGGGGAGCTGTTTTTT.

The rearrangement links TRBV18 to TRBJ1-5; 9 bases agree with TRBD1. The CDR3 runs 13 residues. Trimming took 8 bases from V and 4 from J; bases not matched to a gene: 3. Germline CDR1 is KGHSH and CDR2 is LQKENI. Written as DNA, the CDR3 is TGTGCCAGCCCTGGACAGGGGAATCAGCCCCAGCATTTT. Translating gives CASPGQGNQPQHF.

This chain uses TRBV11-2 with TRBJ1-4; 7 bases fit TRBD1. After removal of 4 bases from V and 7 bases from J, the junction contained 9 bases not matched to a gene. The CDR3 sequence is 15 residues long. Germline-derived CDR1 and CDR2 are SGHAT and FQNNGV. The CDR3 DNA is TGTGCCAGCAGCTCCTGGACAGGACTAGCTGAAAAACTGTTTTTT. Residues: CASSSWTGLAEKLFF.

CDR3 nucleotides: TGTGCCAGCAGGCAGGGGAGTCAGCCCCAGCATTTT. It is translated as CASRQGSQPQHF. The chain carries TRBV6-5 and TRBJ1-5; D perhaps matches TRBD1 (6 bases). The CDR3 totals 12 residues. Trimming stripped 6 bases from V and 6 bases from J, with 9 bases between. Per the germline V gene, CDR1 is MNHEY and CDR2 is SVGAGI.

The V call is TRBV25-1, the J call TRBJ1-1, with 7 nucleotides matching TRBD1. The ends lost 6 bases at V and 4 bases at J; junction bases unmatched: 11. Germline V gene data show CDR1 as MGHDK and CDR2 as SYGVNS. The CDR3 is 15 residues long. The CDR3 DNA reads as TGTGCCAGCAGATCAGGGGGTGGGTTGGGCACTGAAGCTTTCTTT. Residues: CASRSGGGLGTEAFF.

The chain employs TRBV7-9 and TRBJ1-5; TRBD1 aligns across 7 bases. This CDR3 has 15 residues. CDR1 is SEHNR and CDR2 is FQNEAQ in the germline V gene (reference sequence). The ends lost 5 bases at V and 3 bases at J; junction bases unmatched: 7. The CDR3 DNA reads TGTGCCAGCAGCCCGGGGACAGTTTCCAATCAGCCCCAGCATTTT. This gives the protein CASSPGTVSNQPQHF.

Of note for this clone: Different DNA sequences within this sample yield the same CDR3. The chain employs TRBV5-1 and TRBJ2-1, with 11 positions matching TRBD2. Germline V gives CDR1 SGHRS, CDR2 YFSETQ. The CDR3 runs 15 residues. Losses at the gene ends were 2 bases for V and 4 bases for J; bases not matched to a gene: 2. The CDR3 loop is CASSFTSGGYNEQFF. The DNA for the CDR3 is TGCGCCAGCAGCTTTACTAGCGGGGGATACAATGAGCAGTTCTTC.

The chain links TRBV29-1 to TRBJ1-5, with 9 bases fitting TRBD1. The CDR3 totals 13 residues. Germline trimming cut 6 bases from V and 3 bases from J; bases unmatched to any gene: 3. Germline V CDR1 and CDR2: SQVTM, ANQGSEA. The CDR3 sequence: CSVGDRVNQPQHF. In nucleotides, the CDR3 is TGCAGCGTGGGGGACAGGGTCAATCAGCCCCAGCATTTT. Supplemented by reference TRBV29-1 and TRBJ1-5, the full variable domain reads SAVISQKPSRDICQRGTSLTIQCQVDSQVTMMFWYRQQPGQSLTLIATANQGSEATYESGFVIDKFPISRPNLTFSTLTVSNMSPEDSSIYLCSVGDRVNQPQHFGDGTRLSIL.

Points on this clone: The same CDR3 is also encoded by other DNA sequences in this sample. The chain uses TRBV18 and TRBJ1-1; D is possibly TRBD1 (6 bases). V lost 3 bases, J lost 5 bases, and 16 bases lay in between. Germline V CDR1 and CDR2: KGHSH, LQKENI. The CDR3 loop spans 15 amino acids. CDR3 loop: CASSPESGGRTEAFF. The DNA of the CDR3 is TGTGCCAGCTCACCGGAATCGGGGGGCCGGACTGAAGCTTTCTTT.

The genes are TRBV6-5 and TRBJ2-1; 8 bases agree with TRBD1. Germline lookup yields CDR1 MNHEY and CDR2 SVGAGI. This CDR3 has 16 amino acids. V shed 2 bases, J shed 12 bases, and the junction held 15 bases outside the gene matches. The CDR3 coding sequence is TGTGCCAGCAGTTACGAAGGTGCAGGGGGCCGCGTTGGGCAGTTCTTC. Its protein is CASSYEGAGGRVGQFF.

The chain couples TRBV5-1 to TRBJ2-1; 10 positions match TRBD2. The germline V gene encodes CDR1 SGHRS and CDR2 YFSETQ. The CDR3 totals 15 residues. V shed 4 bases and J 4 bases; nucleotides not matched to a gene: 5. CDR3 nucleotides: TGCGCCAGCAGCCCCTTAGCGGGGGGATACAATGAGCAGTTCTTC. Protein product: CASSPLAGGYNEQFF.